This T cell receptor beta chain emerged from a study of OX40 agonist ivuxolimab in advanced cancers. Study details: Melanoma, hepatocellular carcinoma, head and neck or renal cell cancer occurred in dose-escalation patients.

Sequenced by immunoSEQ multiplex PCR; TCRdb stores in-frame clones only, minus some. Of about 51,000 clones listed, roughly 84% were seen once; the top ten hold 3%. This CDR3 contains 14 residues. V was clipped by 5 bases and J by 4 bases; unmatched bases: 5. CDR1 is SGHRS, CDR2 YFSETQ, per germline. The specimen comprised CD4+ or CD8+ T cells sorted from blood, sampled in a trial of the OX40 agonist ivuxolimab. The origin of this receptor is an adult with an advanced solid tumor such as melanoma, head and neck, liver or kidney cancer. The chain is built from TRBV5-1 and TRBJ2-1, with 8 bases that match TRBD2. DNA of the CDR3: TGCGCCAGCAGTCCCGGGACTAGGTACAATGAGCAGTTCTTC. As protein: CASSPGTRYNEQFF.